This T cell receptor (beta chain) was sequenced during a study of TIL therapy for anti-PD-1-resistant metastatic lung cancer. At the level of the study: Most patients had lung adenocarcinoma; a handful of tumors were EGFR-mutant, two ALK-rearranged; half smoked currently or formerly. Study findings and constraints: After infusion, TIL clonotypes partly replaced peripheral T cells and declined over months.

Sequencing used immunoSEQ v3. Sequencing depth was some 2 million read pairs for survey level, roughly 5-6 million for deep. Measured with immunoSEQ multiplex PCR; TCRdb has only the in-frame clones, and not every one. This repertoire shows roughly 60,000 clones, over 75% found once; its top ten account for 2.5% to 3%. Time point of the sample: pre-treatment sample, taken before nivolumab and TIL therapy. Germline assignment: CDR1 SGDLS and CDR2 YYNGEE. V was pared by 3 bases and J by 10 bases, with 9 bases of the junction left unmatched. The CDR3 covers 14 residues. Notes on this clone: The target antigen is unknown.

The chain combines TRBV9 with TRBJ1-4, with 7 nucleotides matching TRBD1. The sequencing used blood, collected at baseline. The receptor was isolated from a person aged 30 to 80 with non-small cell lung cancer. CDR3 sequence reads: CASSAKGAPGKLFF. DNA of the CDR3: TGTGCCAGCAGCGCAAAGGGGGCGCCAGGAAAACTGTTTTTT.